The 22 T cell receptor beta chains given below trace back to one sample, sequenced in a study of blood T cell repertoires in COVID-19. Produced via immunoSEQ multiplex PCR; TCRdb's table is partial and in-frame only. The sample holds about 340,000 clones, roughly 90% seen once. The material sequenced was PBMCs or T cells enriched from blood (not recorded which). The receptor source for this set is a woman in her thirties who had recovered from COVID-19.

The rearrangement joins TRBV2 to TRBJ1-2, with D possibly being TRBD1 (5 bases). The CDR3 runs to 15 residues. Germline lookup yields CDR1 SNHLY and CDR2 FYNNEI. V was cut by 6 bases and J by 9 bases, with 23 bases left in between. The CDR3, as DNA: TGTGCCAGCAGGGAAACTGGGGCAGGCGTTCTTAGCTACACCTTC. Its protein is CASRETGAGVLSYTF.

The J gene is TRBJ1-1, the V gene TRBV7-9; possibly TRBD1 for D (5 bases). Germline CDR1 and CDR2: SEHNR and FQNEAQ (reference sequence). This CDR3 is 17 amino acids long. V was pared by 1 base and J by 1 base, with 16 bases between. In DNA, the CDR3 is TGTGCCAGCAGCTTAGTTGGATATACGGGGGAGAACACTGAAGCTTTCTTT. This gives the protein CASSLVGYTGENTEAFF.

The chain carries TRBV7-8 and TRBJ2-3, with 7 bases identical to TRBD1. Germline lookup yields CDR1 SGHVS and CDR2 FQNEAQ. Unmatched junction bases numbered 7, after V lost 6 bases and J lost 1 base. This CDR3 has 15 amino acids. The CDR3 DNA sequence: TGTGCCAGCAGTCCCGACAGGGTACGCACAGATACGCAGTATTTT. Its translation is CASSPDRVRTDTQYF. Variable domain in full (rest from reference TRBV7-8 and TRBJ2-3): GAGVSQSPRYKVAKRGQDVALRCDPISGHVSLFWYQQALGQGPEFLTYFQNEAQLDKSGLPSDRFFAERPEGSVSTLKIQRTQQEDSAVYLCASSPDRVRTDTQYFGPGTRLTVL.

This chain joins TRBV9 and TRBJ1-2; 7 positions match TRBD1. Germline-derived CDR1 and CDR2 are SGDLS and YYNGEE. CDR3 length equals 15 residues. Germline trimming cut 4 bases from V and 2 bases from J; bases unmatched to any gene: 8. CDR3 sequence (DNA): TGTGCCAGCAGCACCATAACAGGGGAAAACTATGGCTACACCTTC. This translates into CASSTITGENYGYTF.

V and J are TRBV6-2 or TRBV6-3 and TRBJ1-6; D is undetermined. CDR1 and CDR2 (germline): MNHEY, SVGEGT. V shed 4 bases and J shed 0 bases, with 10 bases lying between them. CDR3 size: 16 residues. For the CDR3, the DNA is TGTGCCAGCAGTTCCCGATCGAGCTCCTATAATTCACCCCTCCACTTT. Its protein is CASSSRSSSYNSPLHF.

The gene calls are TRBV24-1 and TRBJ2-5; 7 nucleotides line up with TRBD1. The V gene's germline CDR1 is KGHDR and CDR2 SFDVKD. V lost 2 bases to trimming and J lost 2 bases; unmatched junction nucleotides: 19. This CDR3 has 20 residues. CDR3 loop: CATSDSSPGQQSPLQETQYF. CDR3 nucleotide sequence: TGTGCCACCAGTGATTCCAGCCCGGGACAGCAATCCCCCCTTCAAGAGACCCAGTACTTC.

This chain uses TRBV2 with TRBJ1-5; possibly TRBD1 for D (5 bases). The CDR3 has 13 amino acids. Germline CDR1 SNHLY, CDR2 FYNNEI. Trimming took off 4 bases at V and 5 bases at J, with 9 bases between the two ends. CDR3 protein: CASSGTTDQPQHF. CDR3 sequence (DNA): TGTGCCAGCAGTGGAACGACAGATCAGCCCCAGCATTTT.

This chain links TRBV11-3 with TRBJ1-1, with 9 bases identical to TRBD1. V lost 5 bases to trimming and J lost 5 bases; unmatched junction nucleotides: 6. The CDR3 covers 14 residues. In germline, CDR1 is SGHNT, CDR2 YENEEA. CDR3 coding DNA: TGTGCCAGCAGCGAGACAGGGGGGGTGACTGAAGCTTTCTTT. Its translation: CASSETGGVTEAFF.

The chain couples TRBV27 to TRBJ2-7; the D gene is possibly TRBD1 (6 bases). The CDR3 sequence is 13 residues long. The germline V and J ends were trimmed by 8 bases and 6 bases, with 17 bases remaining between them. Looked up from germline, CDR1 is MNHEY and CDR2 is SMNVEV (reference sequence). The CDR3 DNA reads TGTGCCAGCGGCACGGGACACGCGCTCGAGCAGTACTTC. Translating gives CASGTGHALEQYF.

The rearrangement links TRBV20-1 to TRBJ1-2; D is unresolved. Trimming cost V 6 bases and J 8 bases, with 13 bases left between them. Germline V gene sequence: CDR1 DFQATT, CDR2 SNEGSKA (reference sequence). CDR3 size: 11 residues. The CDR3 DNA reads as TGCAGTGCCAGTTTCGGGAGAGGCTACACCTTC. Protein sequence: CSASFGRGYTF.

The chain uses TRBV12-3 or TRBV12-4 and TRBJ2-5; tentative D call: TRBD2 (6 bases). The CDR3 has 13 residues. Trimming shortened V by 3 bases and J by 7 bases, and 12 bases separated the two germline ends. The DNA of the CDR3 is TGTGCCAGCAGTTTTGCCGGGGGTGGGACCCAGTACTTC. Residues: CASSFAGGGTQYF.

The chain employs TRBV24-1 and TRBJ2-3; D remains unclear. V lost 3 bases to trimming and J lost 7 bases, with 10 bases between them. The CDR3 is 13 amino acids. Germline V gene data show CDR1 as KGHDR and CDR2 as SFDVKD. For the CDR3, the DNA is TGTGCCACCAGTGATACTACTATGAATACGCAGTATTTT. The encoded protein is CATSDTTMNTQYF.

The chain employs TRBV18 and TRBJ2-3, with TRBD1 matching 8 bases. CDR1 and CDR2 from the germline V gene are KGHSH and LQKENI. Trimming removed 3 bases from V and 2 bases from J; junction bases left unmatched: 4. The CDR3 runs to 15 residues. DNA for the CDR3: TGTGCCAGCTCACCGGACAGGGCCCACACAGATACGCAGTATTTT. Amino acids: CASSPDRAHTDTQYF.

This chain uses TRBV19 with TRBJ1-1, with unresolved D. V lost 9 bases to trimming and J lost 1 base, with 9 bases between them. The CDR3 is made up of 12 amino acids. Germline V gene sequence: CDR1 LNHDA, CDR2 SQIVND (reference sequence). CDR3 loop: CASKRWNTEAFF. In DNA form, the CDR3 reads TGTGCCAGCAAACGGTGGAACACTGAAGCTTTCTTT. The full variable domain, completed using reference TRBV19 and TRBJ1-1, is DGGITQSPKYLFRKEGQNVTLSCEQNLNHDAMYWYRQDPGQGLRLIYYSQIVNDFQKGDIAEGYSVSREKKESFPLTVTSAQKNPTAFYLCASKRWNTEAFFGQGTRLTVV.

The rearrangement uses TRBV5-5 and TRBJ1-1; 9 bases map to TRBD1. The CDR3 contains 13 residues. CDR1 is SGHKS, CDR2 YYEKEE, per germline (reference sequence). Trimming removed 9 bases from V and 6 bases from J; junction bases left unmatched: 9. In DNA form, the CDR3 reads TGTGCCACTCGACGGGACAGGGTCTCTGAAGCTTTCTTT. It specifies CATRRDRVSEAFF. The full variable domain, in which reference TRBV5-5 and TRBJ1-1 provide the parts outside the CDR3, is DAGVTQSPTHLIKTRGQQVTLRCSPISGHKSVSWYQQVLGQGPQFIFQYYEKEERGRGNFPDRFSARQFPNYSSELNVNALLLGDSALYLCATRRDRVSEAFFGQGTRLTVV.

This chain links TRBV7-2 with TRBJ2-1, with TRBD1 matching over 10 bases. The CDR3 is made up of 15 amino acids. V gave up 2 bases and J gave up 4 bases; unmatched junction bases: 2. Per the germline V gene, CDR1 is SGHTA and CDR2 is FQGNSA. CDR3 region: CASSLSGQGYNEQFF. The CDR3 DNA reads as TGTGCCAGCAGCTTATCGGGACAGGGGTACAATGAGCAGTTCTTC.

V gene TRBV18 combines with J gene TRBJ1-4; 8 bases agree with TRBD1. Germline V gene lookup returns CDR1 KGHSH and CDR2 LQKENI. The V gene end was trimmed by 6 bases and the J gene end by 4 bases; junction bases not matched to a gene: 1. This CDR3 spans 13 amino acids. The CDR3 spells CASSRGLNEKLFF. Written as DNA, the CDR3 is TGTGCCAGCTCCAGGGGGCTTAATGAAAAACTGTTTTTT.

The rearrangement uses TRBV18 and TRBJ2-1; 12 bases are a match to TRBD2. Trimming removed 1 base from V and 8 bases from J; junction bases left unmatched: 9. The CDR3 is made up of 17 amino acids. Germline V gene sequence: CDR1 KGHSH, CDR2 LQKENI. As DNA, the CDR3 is TGTGCCAGCTCACCACGGTCTAGCGGGGGGGCCGTAGATGAGCAGTTCTTC. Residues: CASSPRSSGGAVDEQFF.

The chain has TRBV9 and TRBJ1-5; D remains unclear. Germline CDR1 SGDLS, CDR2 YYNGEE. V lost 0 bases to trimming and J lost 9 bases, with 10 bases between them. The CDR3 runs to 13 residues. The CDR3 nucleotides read TGTGCCAGCAGCGTAGACGGCTCTAGGCCCCAGCATTTT. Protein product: CASSVDGSRPQHF.

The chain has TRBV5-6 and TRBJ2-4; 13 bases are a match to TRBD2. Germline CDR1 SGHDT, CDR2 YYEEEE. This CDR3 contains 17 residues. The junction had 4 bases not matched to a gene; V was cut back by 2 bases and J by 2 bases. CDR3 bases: TGTGCCAGCAGCTTACCGGGACTAGCGGGATCCAAAAACATTCAGTACTTC. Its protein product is CASSLPGLAGSKNIQYF.

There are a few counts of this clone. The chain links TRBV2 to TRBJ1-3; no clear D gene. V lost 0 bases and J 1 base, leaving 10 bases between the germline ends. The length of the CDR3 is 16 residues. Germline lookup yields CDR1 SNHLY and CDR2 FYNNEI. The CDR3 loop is CASSEALIASGNTIYF. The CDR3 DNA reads TGTGCCAGCAGTGAAGCCCTAATAGCTTCTGGAAACACCATATATTTT.

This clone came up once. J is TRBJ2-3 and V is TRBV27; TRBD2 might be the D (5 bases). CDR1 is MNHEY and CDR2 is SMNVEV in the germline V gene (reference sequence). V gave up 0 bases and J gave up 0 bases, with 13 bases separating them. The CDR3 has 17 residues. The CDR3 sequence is CASSLSLRGSSTDTQYF. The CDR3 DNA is TGTGCCAGCAGTTTATCTCTTCGGGGTTCGAGCACAGATACGCAGTATTTT.